This TCR beta chain was obtained from a study of cytomegalovirus exposure and HLA in healthy donors (dated by TCRdb to 2016 to 2017). For the study in its entirety: An earlier analysis of about 530 of the donors reported about 300 Gb of sequence data and 95 million to 140 million unique TCR beta sequences obtained from about 170 million T cells. To decide whether each TCR beta V gene segment behaved as functional or pseudogenic, an earlier analysis of approximately 600 of the donors relied on high-throughput TCR beta sequencing. Among about 360 genotyped donors of the cohort, an average of about 240,000 unique TCR beta nucleotide sequences were sequenced per donor, about a sixth of them non-productive. The study aimed to test whether cataloging public T cell receptors could reveal signatures of past pathogen exposure. In a later genetic analysis, genome-wide SNP genotypes for about three fifths of the roughly 670 donors were used, and that subset was treated as a discovery cohort. High-throughput TCR immunosequencing, statistical association of individual TCRs with disease status, and machine learning were combined to predict cytomegalovirus infection status. In the later analysis, no new phenotypic data were used to find candidate immune exposures; instead, reliance was placed on TCR beta sequences and their occurrence across donors. The number of typed donors differed by locus: roughly 629-630 for A, B, C, DRB1 and DQB1; some 500 for DQA1; roughly 600 for DPA1; and around 450 for DPB1. Because of strong linkage in the cohort, four to six DR-DQ haplotypes were treated as single units for association and clustering. Class I and class II HLA loci were covered by the typing at four-digit resolution. Donor age, sex, ethnicity and CMV serostatus were compiled together with the repertoire data. Along with the roughly 670-subject first cohort, a separate validation cohort of over a hundred different subjects was used. Every discovery cohort repertoire had been produced on one sequencing platform. The study used immunosequencing to profile the T cell repertoires of approximately 630 subjects and linked those repertoires to cytomegalovirus serostatus. In a later analysis, previously published TCR beta repertoires from several hundred donors were re-analyzed and high-resolution HLA genotyping was added so that TCR occurrence patterns could be studied. Among the roughly 390 genotyped donors, around 79% belonged to the genetic ancestry cluster associated with self-reported Caucasian donors. Approximately 330 gigabases of sequencing data and around 88 million unique TCR sequences made up an early release that covered 640 HLA-typed donors. Broader findings and caveats from the paper: For the cohort, immune exposure information was limited to CMV serostatus. Because some donors lacked HLA typing at each locus, the association tests relied only on the typed subset. When HLA alleles, especially DR and DQ, strongly co-occurred, attributing TCR associations to individual alleles was difficult. An earlier analysis of some 590 of the donors showed that most TCR beta V segments appeared in productive rearrangements either about 90% or about 30% of the time, which broadly matched IMGT annotations. In a later analysis, TCR association rates were found to vary across HLA loci, with the most associated TCRs seen for DRB1 alleles and the fewest for HLA-C alleles. The authors suggested that the approach could potentially be generalized to other disease states and immunological phenotypes. A further reported finding was that TCR beta sequences accurately predicted the HLA-A and HLA-B alleles for most subjects in the first cohort. A later analysis associated roughly 17,000 TCR beta sequences with specific HLA alleles at a false discovery rate of 0.05. A cluster of highly shared sequence variants was judged likely to represent a technical artifact of the sequencing pipeline. The classifier was reported to diagnose cytomegalovirus status with high specificity and sensitivity in both the original cohort and the validation cohort. A later analysis found that HLA-associated TCR beta chains were more clonally expanded and had lower generation probabilities than equally common non-associated chains. Correlated functional status among segregating V segments might be attributable to linkage disequilibrium, but an unknown experimental factor could not be ruled out. Sequencing depth was assumed to be roughly uniform across donors in the presence/absence analyses, though that assumption may not hold. Across donors, most TCR sequences were observed very rarely, whereas some public TCRs were present in many individuals. According to a later analysis, most CMV-associated TCR beta chains appeared to be HLA-restricted, and the HLA associations seemed to be driven largely by CMV exposure. Approximately 16 rarely observed V segments, including chromosome 9 orphons, were excluded from the earlier analysis of some 590 of the donors because counts were too low. The study gave a list of under 200 TCR beta chains associated with cytomegalovirus. According to a later genetic analysis, donors in an Asian-associated ancestry cluster had fewer N-insertions in productive TCRs than the approximately 650-donor mean. A later genetic analysis associated a missense DCLRE1C variant with V-gene and J-gene trimming of TCR beta chains, and an independent cohort replicated the association. Because the 87-base-pair reads could not distinguish some IMGT-functional V segments, including TRBV6-2 and TRBV6-3, those segments were excluded. In a later analysis, several top co-occurrence clusters were reported to appear linked to parvovirus B19, influenza, CMV and Epstein-Barr virus. In vitro tests confirmed that a few of the cytomegalovirus-associated TCR beta chains recognize cytomegalovirus antigens. Only TCR beta chains were sequenced in this cohort, and the absence of alpha or paired-chain data limited detectable features.

Library method: the immunoSEQ multiplex PCR assay. The multiplex PCR relied on a mix of 60 forward primers for TCR Vbeta segments and 13 reverse primers for TCR Jbeta segments. The CDR3 region of rearranged TCR beta genes was amplified from genomic DNA with a multiplex PCR assay. The Illumina HiSeq System was used to sequence the amplified TCR beta libraries as 87-base-pair reads. For the original study's pipeline: A later analysis counted tens of millions of unique TCR beta chains across the 700 or so repertoires, and some 12 million of these chains were shared by at least two donors. Raw reads were error-corrected and collapsed into unique sequences with a nearest-neighbor algorithm that merged closely related sequences to remove PCR and sequencing errors. V, D and J gene segments were assigned by aligning CDR3 sequences to IMGT reference sequences. For a sequence to be retained, a match of at least six nucleotides to both a V gene segment and a J gene segment was required. A rearrangement counted as productive if the CDR3 had no stop codons and remained in frame with V and J, and every other rearrangement counted as non-productive. CDR3 was defined by IMGT convention, running from the second conserved V-encoded cysteine to the conserved J-encoded phenylalanine. In an earlier analysis of more than 550 of the donors, sequences lacking an unambiguous match to a single V gene segment were excluded. In an earlier analysis of approximately 550 of the donors, V segments were called functional above 56.7% productive rearrangements and were called segregating when the between-donor standard deviation exceeded 5%. A statistical classification framework was developed to diagnose cytomegalovirus status using the catalog of TCR beta chain sequences. A later analysis assigned V and J genes by comparing TCR nucleotide sequences with IMGT/GENE-DB human TR gene sequences. The TCRdist pipeline was used in a later analysis to assign CDR3 sequences and most-parsimonious VDJ recombination scenarios. In a later analysis, every TCR beta chain was defined by the combination of its CDR3 amino acid sequence and its V-gene family, and reads without a unique V-gene family were dropped. In a later analysis, several hundred highly shared, low-generation-probability nucleotide sequences were removed to address suspected cross-contamination and a sequencing artifact. In a later analysis, a clonal expansion index was calculated for each public chain from normalized within-repertoire ranks of inferred template counts. A later analysis computed generation probabilities with a VDJ recombination model fitted to out-of-frame rearrangements, and checked the results against IGoR. In a later analysis, TCR-TCR, TCR-HLA and TCR-CMV co-occurrence was scored with hypergeometric tests, and a repertoire-size bias correction was applied to TCR pairs. False discovery rates were estimated in a later analysis by permuting HLA or CMV assignments 20 times. A later analysis grouped co-occurring TCRs with DBSCAN, adding TCRdist sequence similarity when clustering within HLA-allele-positive subsets. For co-occurrence clustering, repertoires with fewer than 30,000 or more than 120,000 public chains were excluded, along with roughly 5 repertoires with anomalous nucleotide sharing. This immuneACCESS table, as held by TCRdb, lists in-frame sequences with V and J called but not all clones. Of the missing ones, under half trace to an unresolved V gene in checked studies; the others have no known cause. D and trimming were read from the DNA, whereas the V and J calls and clone size are those reported in that table. The sample table shows some 200,000 clones, and roughly 90% are seen once. The ten largest make up 1% of the sample.

According to the germline V gene, CDR1 reads SNHLY and CDR2 reads FYNNEI. Trimming takes 6 bases off V and 6 bases off J; junction bases not matched to a gene: 7. Including the terminal cysteine and phenylalanine, the CDR3 comprises 13 residues. Here the CDR3 DNA is all that survives: 39 bases in frame from base 1. Of note for this clone: What this receptor recognizes is not known. Per-base qualities were not stored, and no clone one base away is much larger.

The cohort consisted of 600 to 700 healthy bone marrow donors. At the time of sampling, every cohort member was nominally healthy, though immune exposures that went unrecorded were likely present. The donor was CMV seronegative and belonged to the group of under 400 seronegative cohort members. Each donor provided a peripheral blood sample, and peripheral blood mononuclear cells were used for TCR beta sequencing. The Qiagen DNeasy Blood Extraction Kit was used to extract genomic DNA from the blood cell samples. The chain is assembled from TRBV2 and TRBJ1-2; TRBD1 aligns with 7 central bases. What was sequenced was PBMCs. This sequence was found in a woman between 18 and 30 years old in good health and CMV-seronegative. The CDR3 sequence is CASSMTGTDGYTF. The base sequence is TGTGCCAGCAGCATGACCGGGACAGATGGCTACACCTTC. Extended through the reference TRBV2 and TRBJ1-2 proteins, this CDR3 yields the full variable domain: EPEVTQTPSHQVTQMGQEVILRCVPISNHLYFYWYRQILGQKVEFLVSFYNNEISEKSEIFDDQFSVERPDGSNFTLKIRSTKLEDSAMYFCASSMTGTDGYTFGSGTRLTVV.